The 5 T cell receptor beta chains below were found in one sample sequenced in a study of neoadjuvant anti-PD-1 for oral cavity cancer. Profiling relied on immunoSEQ multiplex PCR, and the TCRdb table lists in-frame clones only, not all of them. The sample records 84,000 or so clones, about 80% being singletons. This specimen was PBMCs, taken before nivolumab (anti-PD-1) treatment. The receptors shown here come from a person aged 35-79 years with oral cavity squamous cell carcinoma.

The genes are TRBV27 and TRBJ2-7; TRBD1 might be the D (5 bases). Germline V CDR1 and CDR2: MNHEY, SMNVEV (reference sequence). V was shortened by 6 bases and J by 2 bases, with 17 bases between the two germline ends. This CDR3 has 15 amino acids. This CDR3 reads CASRGMGQRAYEQYF. The CDR3 DNA sequence: TGTGCCAGCAGGGGAATGGGGCAGAGAGCCTACGAGCAGTACTTC.

The gene calls are TRBV19 and TRBJ2-7; D is uncertain. The CDR3 consists of 16 residues. Trimming stripped 5 bases from V and 2 bases from J, with 19 bases between. The germline V gene encodes CDR1 LNHDA and CDR2 SQIVND (reference sequence). CDR3 loop: CASSAQPPHGPYEQYF. In nucleotides, the CDR3 is TGTGCCAGTAGTGCCCAGCCACCGCACGGGCCCTACGAGCAGTACTTC.

In this sample, this clone turned up a few times. At one of its ends the junction is not consistent with the germline gene, which may arise from a read error. The CDR3 loop is CASSPSSDLGELFF. CDR3 nucleotides: TGTGCTAGCAGTCCTTCTTCCGACCTCGGGGAGCTGTTTTTT. This chain uses TRBV7-7 with TRBJ2-2; D remains ambiguous. The CDR3 extends over 14 amino acids. CDR1 and CDR2 from the germline V gene are SSHAT and FNYEAQ (reference sequence). Supplemented by reference TRBV7-7 and TRBJ2-2, the full variable domain reads GAGVSQSPRYKVTKRGQDVTLRCDPISSHATLYWYQQALGQGPEFLTYFNYEAQPDKSGLPSDRFSAERPEGSISTLTIQRTEQRDSAMYRCASSPSSDLGELFFGEGSRLTVL.

The J gene is TRBJ1-2, the V gene TRBV5-6, with D tentatively TRBD1 (5 bases). The V end was cut by 0 bases, the J end by 4 bases, with 16 bases between. Germline V CDR1 and CDR2: SGHDT, YYEEEE. The CDR3 totals 16 residues. In nucleotides, the CDR3 is TGTGCCAGCAGCTTGGACAGGTGGTCCTACTTCTATGGCTACACCTTC. It translates to CASSLDRWSYFYGYTF.

This chain joins TRBV14 and TRBJ2-1; 11 nucleotides align to TRBD2. The CDR3 runs to 18 residues. With 1 base clipped from V and 10 bases from J, the junction kept 15 bases outside the gene matches. In germline, CDR1 is SGHDN, CDR2 FVKESK. This chain's CDR3 is CASSQVLLAGGLPGEQFF. The CDR3 DNA reads TGTGCCAGCAGCCAAGTGTTGCTAGCGGGAGGCCTCCCGGGAGAGCAGTTCTTC.